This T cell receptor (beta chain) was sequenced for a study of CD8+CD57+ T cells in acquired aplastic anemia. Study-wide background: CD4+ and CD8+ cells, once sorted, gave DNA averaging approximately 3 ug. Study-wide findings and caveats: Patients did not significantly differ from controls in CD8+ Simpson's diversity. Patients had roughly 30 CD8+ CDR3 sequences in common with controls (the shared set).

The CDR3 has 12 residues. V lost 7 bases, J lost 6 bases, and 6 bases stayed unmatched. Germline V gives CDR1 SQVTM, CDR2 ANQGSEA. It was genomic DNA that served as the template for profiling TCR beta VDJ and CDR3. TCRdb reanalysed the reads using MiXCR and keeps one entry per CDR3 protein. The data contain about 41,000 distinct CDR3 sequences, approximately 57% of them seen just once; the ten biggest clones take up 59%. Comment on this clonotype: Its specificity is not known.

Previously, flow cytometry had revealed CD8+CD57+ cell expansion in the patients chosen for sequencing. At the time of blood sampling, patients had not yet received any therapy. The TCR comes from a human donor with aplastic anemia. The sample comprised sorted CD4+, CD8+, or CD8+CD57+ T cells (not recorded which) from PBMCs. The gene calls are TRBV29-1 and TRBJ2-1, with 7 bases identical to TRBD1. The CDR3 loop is CSALRTGNEQFF. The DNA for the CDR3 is TGCAGCGCCCTTCGGACAGGCAATGAGCAGTTCTTC.